This T cell receptor beta chain was profiled in a study of T cells in Graves' hyperthyroidism and ophthalmopathy. There were TCR beta CDR3 regions amplified from RNA transcripts. HTBI primers were employed in a first-round RT-PCR of the TCR CDR3. TCRdb reprocessed the multiplex PCR reads via MiXCR and lists one record per CDR3 protein. The table includes 600,000 to 650,000 distinct CDR3 sequences, about 20% detected once. Turning to this clonotype: Its matching antigen is unknown. Mismatch with germline at one junction end may stem from a read error.

Germline V gene sequence: CDR1 SGHAT, CDR2 FQNNGV. CDR3 length equals 20 residues. Notes on the study in general: Most clonotypes expanded in the thyroid (above 0.001) were also present in blood.

The specimen was blood. The chain uses TRBV11-2 and TRBJ2-7; TRBD2 aligns across 14 bases. This TCR derives from a man younger than 45 with Graves' ophthalmopathy. The CDR3 coding sequence is TGTGCCAGCAGCTTACCAACCGGGACTAGCGGGAGTAAGGTGGGCTACGAACAGTACTTC. It specifies CASSLPTGTSGSKVGYEQYF.